The present entry profiles one T cell receptor (beta chain) with its context. Only a few counts were recorded for this clone. Its antigen is not yet known. Base qualities are not provided; no much larger clone lies one nucleotide away. The immunoSEQ Assay, a bias-controlled multiplex PCR, was used to amplify TCRbeta CDR3 regions from genomic DNA. The study's processing was this. The number of nucleated cells in each sample was estimated from the amplification of reference gene primers within the assay. Sequence reads were collapsed and filtered to measure the absolute abundance of every unique TCRbeta CDR3 rearrangement. For each sample, productive Simpson clonality was calculated by taking the square root of Simpson's diversity index across productive rearrangements. TCRdb holds this immuneACCESS table with in-frame rearrangements only. Some clones are missing; in checked studies, unresolved V genes explain under half, and the rest has no known cause. That table furnishes V, J and clone size, whereas the DNA furnished D and trimming. The sample table lists approximately 360,000 clones, 88% of them with a count of one. 0.95% to 1% of the sample rests with the top ten.

The data originate from a study of blood T cell repertoires in COVID-19 (dated by TCRdb to 2020 to 2022). Describing the broader study: Samples from collaborators originated in the United States, Italy and Spain and spanned both the acute and convalescent phases of COVID-19. The samples were drawn from the first 160 participants of the ongoing ImmuneRACE study and from 950 to 1,500 subjects provided by 6 global collaborators. The repertoires were made available in a free public database intended to serve as a resource for research on the immune response to SARS-CoV-2. Where HLA class I and class II types were available, the types were taken from metadata supplied by the sample provider, not from assay-based typing. The material from the prospective study consisted of cDNA or gDNA derived from T cells, B-cell-depleted T cells, or PBMCs. Nearly every sample came with metadata listing a de-identified subject ID, COVID-19 status, age in years and sex. The dataset comprised deeply sampled blood TCRbeta repertoires from subjects exposed to, actively infected with, or recovered from COVID-19.

The study at large found these results: How much clinical and demographic metadata was included differed by source and by participant, and the metadata was provided uncurated.

Participants in the prospective study were aged about 18 to 95 years, lived in 24 United States geographic areas, and enrolled through a virtual design. Cohort assignment in the prospective study relied on participant-reported clinical history from a screening survey and a study questionnaire. In the prospective study, whole blood, serum and a nasopharyngeal or oropharyngeal swab were collected from each participant by mobile phlebotomists. Additional blood draws and questionnaires over a roughly two-month period could optionally be provided by prospective study participants. Before DNA extraction, prospective study blood samples were shipped either frozen or at room temperature. The receptor comes from a woman aged 25 to 39 with acute COVID-19. Sequencing was carried out using PBMCs or T cells enriched from blood (not recorded which).

The CDR3 here reads CASRKQGGTEAFF. The DNA reads TGTGCCAGCAGAAAACAGGGCGGGACTGAAGCTTTCTTT. The V and J genes are TRBV7-2 and TRBJ1-1, with a tentative D gene TRBD1 over 6 matching bases. CDR1 and CDR2 are drawn from the germline V gene: SGHTA, FQGNSA. V is cut by 6 bases and J by 5 bases, and the space between the germline ends is 13 bases. The CDR3, cysteine through phenylalanine, is 13 amino acids long. This entry keeps only the CDR3 DNA: 39 bases, framed from base 1.